These 13 T cell receptor beta chains originate from one sample sequenced in a study of blood T cells in healthy people across ages. It was with a sample-barcoded 5' primer and a J-beta primer mix that a second PCR of about 6 to 12 cycles was run. TCRdb analysed the 5' RACE reads with MiXCR anew, one entry per CDR3 protein. The table has around 580,000 distinct CDR3 sequences, 40% to 50% seen once; the top ten hold around 23%. The material sequenced was blood. These receptors originate from a man at least 80 years old in good health.

This clonotype has at least ten counts. The gene calls are TRBV6-5 and TRBJ1-6; TRBD1 is a possible D gene (5 bases). Per germline, CDR1 MNHEY and CDR2 SVGAGI. Between the trimmed V and J ends, which lost 3 bases and 14 bases, there was a span of 20 bases. CDR3 length equals 15 residues. CDR3 residues: CASSYPGTPWITLHF. The DNA of the CDR3 is TGTGCCAGCAGTTATCCCGGGACCCCCTGGATAACCCTCCACTTT.

The V and J genes are TRBV7-2 and TRBJ2-1; 7 bases match TRBD2. The germline V gene has CDR1 SGHTA and CDR2 FQGNSA. The CDR3 extends over 15 amino acids. V shed 4 bases and J 4 bases; nucleotides not matched to a gene: 7. In DNA form, the CDR3 reads TGTGCCAGCAGCTCCCCTAGCGGCAAATACAATGAGCAGTTCTTC. Amino acid sequence: CASSSPSGKYNEQFF.

V and J are TRBV7-3 and TRBJ1-1; a possible D gene is TRBD1 (5 bases). Germline values: CDR1 SGHTA, CDR2 FQGTGA. The ends were cut back, 5 bases at V and 6 bases at J, with 13 bases in the middle. The CDR3 sequence is 13 residues long. The CDR3 DNA follows: TGTGCCAGCAGCACTTCGAGGGACGCTGAAGCTTTCTTT. Its protein is CASSTSRDAEAFF.

The chain is built from TRBV7-9 and TRBJ1-4; no clear D. The CDR3 sequence is 12 residues long. Germline CDR1 is SEHNR and CDR2 is FQNEAQ (reference sequence). V lost 5 bases and J lost 8, with 9 bases in between. CDR3 in amino acids: CASSLREEKLFF. For the CDR3, the DNA is TGTGCCAGCAGCCTCCGGGAGGAAAAACTGTTTTTT.

This clonotype has a handful of counts. The J gene is TRBJ2-3, the V gene TRBV5-1; a weak D match, TRBD1 (5 bases). This CDR3 is built from 14 residues. V lost 0 bases and J lost 2, with 7 bases in between. Germline V gene lookup returns CDR1 SGHRS and CDR2 YFSETQ. The chain's CDR3 is CASSLEGNTDTQYF. CDR3 nucleotides: TGCGCCAGCAGCTTGGAGGGGAACACAGATACGCAGTATTTT.

This clonotype was counted only a few times. The rearrangement uses TRBV20-1 and TRBJ2-5, with TRBD1 matching over 7 bases. After removal of 5 bases from V and 1 base from J, the junction contained 10 bases not matched to a gene. The CDR3 length is 15 residues. Germline V gene data show CDR1 as DFQATT and CDR2 as SNEGSKA (reference sequence). The CDR3 loop is CSAGEQGPVQETQYF. The CDR3 nucleotides read TGCAGTGCTGGGGAACAGGGGCCGGTCCAAGAGACCCAGTACTTC.

V is TRBV4-1 and J is TRBJ1-2; tentatively, D is TRBD1 (5 bases). This CDR3 spans 14 amino acids. Trimming pared 3 bases from V and 6 bases from J, leaving 14 bases between. CDR1 is MGHRA and CDR2 is YSYEKL in the germline V gene. The CDR3 coding sequence is TGCGCCAGCAGCCACAGGGCCCGCAGGGATGGCTACACCTTC. Its translation: CASSHRARRDGYTF.

This clonotype was counted a single time. The chain has TRBV7-2 and TRBJ1-1, with a tentative D call TRBD1 (5 bases). Germline-derived CDR1 and CDR2 are SGHTA and FQGNSA. V lost 0 bases and J lost 5, with 13 bases in between. CDR3 length: 15 residues. The CDR3 nucleotides read TGTGCCAGCAGCTTAGCGCTTAGCTGGGGGACTGAAGCTTTCTTT. Amino acids: CASSLALSWGTEAFF.

There are many counts of this clonotype. The germline gene is not matched at one end of the junction; a read error may be the cause. This chain connects TRBV7-2 to TRBJ2-6; D gene ambiguous. Germline-derived CDR1 and CDR2 are SGHTA and FQGNSA. The CDR3 is 15 amino acids. CDR3 nucleotide sequence: TGTGCCAGCAGTTTAGTCTCCTCTGGGGCCAACGTCCTGACTTTC. Its protein product is CASSLVSSGANVLTF.

In this sample, this clonotype turned up a few times. The chain is built from TRBV20-1 and TRBJ1-2; D is unclear. From germline, CDR1 is DFQATT and CDR2 SNEGSKA (reference sequence). Trimming stripped 4 bases from V and 0 bases from J, with 12 bases between. The CDR3 has 14 amino acids. CDR3 coding DNA: TGCAGTGCTAAGGACGAGCCCCCTAACTATGGCTACACCTTC. Amino acids: CSAKDEPPNYGYTF.

This clonotype has a handful of counts. The chain has TRBV4-1 and TRBJ2-3; either TRBD1 or TRBD2 may fit D (5 bases each). The V gene's germline CDR1 is MGHRA and CDR2 YSYEKL. The CDR3 runs 12 residues. The V end lost 0 bases, the J end lost 11 bases, and 9 bases lay between the germline ends. CDR3 nucleotides: TGCGCCAGCAGCCAAGACCCGGGACGGCAGTATTTT. Translated: CASSQDPGRQYF.

Remarks on this clonotype: This may arise from a read error, as a much more abundant clone is one base away. The chain uses TRBV7-2 and TRBJ2-3; 10 positions match TRBD2. The CDR3 totals 15 residues. Germline-derived CDR1 and CDR2 are SGHTA and FQGNSA. The CDR3 nucleotides are TGTGTCAGCAGATCGGGACTAGCGAGCACAGATACGCAGTATTTT. Amino acid sequence: CVSRSGLASTDTQYF.

This chain connects TRBV20-1 to TRBJ2-4, with D perhaps given as TRBD1 or TRBD2 (6 bases each). Trimming pared 3 bases from V and 2 bases from J, leaving 14 bases between. Looked up from germline, CDR1 is DFQATT and CDR2 is SNEGSKA (reference sequence). The CDR3 totals 15 residues. CDR3 amino acids: CSASLGGDPKNIQYF. The DNA for the CDR3 is TGCAGTGCTAGTTTGGGGGGCGATCCCAAAAACATTCAGTACTTC.